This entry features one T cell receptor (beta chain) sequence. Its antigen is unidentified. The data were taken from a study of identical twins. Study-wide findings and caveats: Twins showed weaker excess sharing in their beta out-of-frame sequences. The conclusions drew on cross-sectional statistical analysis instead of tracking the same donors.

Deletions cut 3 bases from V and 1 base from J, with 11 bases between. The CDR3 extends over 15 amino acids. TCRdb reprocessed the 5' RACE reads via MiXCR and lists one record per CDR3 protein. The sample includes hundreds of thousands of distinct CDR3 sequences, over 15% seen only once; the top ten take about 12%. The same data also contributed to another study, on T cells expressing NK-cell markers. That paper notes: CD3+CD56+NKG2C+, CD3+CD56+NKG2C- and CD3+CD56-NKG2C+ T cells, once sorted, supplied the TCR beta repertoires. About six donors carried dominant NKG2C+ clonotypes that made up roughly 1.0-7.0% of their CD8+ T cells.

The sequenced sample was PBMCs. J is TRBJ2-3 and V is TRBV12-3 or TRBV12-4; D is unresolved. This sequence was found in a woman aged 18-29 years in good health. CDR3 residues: CASSFWVGGTDTQYF. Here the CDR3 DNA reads TGTGCCAGCAGTTTCTGGGTTGGGGGCACAGATACGCAGTATTTT.